The 9 T cell receptor beta chains listed next were all sequenced from one sample in a study of shared clonotypes between healthy human individuals. Some clones are missing from TCRdb's copy, which holds only in-frame ones; the method was immunoSEQ multiplex PCR. Of more than 900,000 clones listed, around three quarters are singletons. The sequenced material came from memory CD4+ T cells from PBMCs. Subset meaning: CD45RA-negative fraction. All receptors derive from a young man in good health. Some clones in this sample may be carry-over from other donors' samples.

The rearrangement links TRBV18 to TRBJ2-7, with 13 bases matching TRBD2. With 6 bases clipped from V and 5 bases from J, the junction kept 7 bases outside the gene matches. CDR3 size: 15 residues. Germline-derived CDR1 and CDR2 are KGHSH and LQKENI. CDR3 DNA: TGTGCCAGCTCCCGAGGACTAGCGGGAGAGAACGAGCAGTACTTC. Protein: CASSRGLAGENEQYF.

The rearrangement links TRBV18 to TRBJ1-5; D uncertain. Looked up from germline, CDR1 is KGHSH and CDR2 is LQKENI. This CDR3 region has 14 residues. The V gene lost 4 bases and the J gene lost 5 bases, with 12 bases spanning the gap. In DNA form, the CDR3 reads TGTGCCAGCTCACTCGGCCCAATCGATCAGCCCCAGCATTTT. It codes for CASSLGPIDQPQHF.

Notes on this clone: A much larger clone is a single base away; this may be a read error. This rearrangement joins TRBV7-8 to TRBJ2-1; either TRBD1 or TRBD2 may supply D (5 bases each). CDR1 is SGHVS and CDR2 is FQNEAQ in the germline V gene. This CDR3 comprises 15 residues. Between the trimmed V and J ends, which lost 7 bases and 6 bases, there was a span of 19 bases. The CDR3 DNA follows: TGTGCCAGCACCCCTACGGACGGGACCTGCAATGAGCAGTTCTTC. This codes for CASTPTDGTCNEQFF.

With respect to this clone: This may stem from a read error, because a much larger clone lies one nucleotide away. Other DNA sequences from this sample encode an identical CDR3 as well. The rearrangement links TRBV28 to TRBJ1-2; D may be TRBD1 (6 bases). CDR3 size: 12 residues. Between the trimmed V and J ends, which lost 5 bases and 3 bases, there was a span of 7 bases. CDR1 is MDHEN, CDR2 SYDVKM, per germline. As DNA, the CDR3 is TGTGCCAGCAGTCCAGGGGACTATGGCTACACCTTC. Its protein is CASSPGDYGYTF.

This chain uses TRBV9 with TRBJ2-1; tentatively, D is TRBD2 (6 bases). The V gene lost 6 bases and the J gene lost 0 bases, with 10 bases spanning the gap. The germline gives CDR1 SGDLS, CDR2 YYNGEE. This CDR3 region has 14 residues. The CDR3, as DNA: TGTGCCAGCACCGCCGGGGGCTCCTACAATGAGCAGTTCTTC. It encodes CASTAGGSYNEQFF.

The chain recombines TRBV2 with TRBJ2-5; 11 bases match TRBD1. Germline lookup yields CDR1 SNHLY and CDR2 FYNNEI. Losses at the gene ends were 6 bases for V and 5 bases for J; bases not matched to a gene: 5. The CDR3 runs to 14 residues. As DNA, the CDR3 is TGTGCCAGCAGCCGGGACAGGGGGACGGAGACCCAGTACTTC. Protein: CASSRDRGTETQYF.

This clone was seen a few times. This sequence joins TRBV2 and TRBJ1-3; D gene uncertain. Trimming took off 4 bases at V and 9 bases at J, with 10 bases between the two ends. CDR1 and CDR2 (germline): SNHLY, FYNNEI. The CDR3 sequence is 12 residues long. Here the CDR3 reads CASSVESGTIYF. DNA of the CDR3: TGTGCCAGCAGTGTCGAGTCCGGCACCATATATTTT.

This sequence joins TRBV11-3 and TRBJ2-1; D possibly matches TRBD1 or TRBD2 (6 bases each). V lost 5 bases and J lost 9, with 14 bases in between. This CDR3 comprises 13 residues. CDR1 SGHNT and CDR2 YENEEA come from the germline V gene. The chain's CDR3 is CASSRGGGGEQFF. The CDR3 DNA sequence: TGTGCCAGCAGCCGAGGAGGGGGAGGTGAGCAGTTCTTC.

The CDR3 protein is CASSYSLAGKQFF. The CDR3 DNA reads TGTGCCAGCAGTTACTCGCTAGCGGGCAAGCAGTTCTTC. The V and J genes are TRBV6-5 and TRBJ2-1; 8 positions agree with TRBD2. The trim removed 0 bases at V and 11 bases at J, leaving 3 bases unmatched. The germline V gene has CDR1 MNHEY and CDR2 SVGAGI. This CDR3 comprises 13 residues.